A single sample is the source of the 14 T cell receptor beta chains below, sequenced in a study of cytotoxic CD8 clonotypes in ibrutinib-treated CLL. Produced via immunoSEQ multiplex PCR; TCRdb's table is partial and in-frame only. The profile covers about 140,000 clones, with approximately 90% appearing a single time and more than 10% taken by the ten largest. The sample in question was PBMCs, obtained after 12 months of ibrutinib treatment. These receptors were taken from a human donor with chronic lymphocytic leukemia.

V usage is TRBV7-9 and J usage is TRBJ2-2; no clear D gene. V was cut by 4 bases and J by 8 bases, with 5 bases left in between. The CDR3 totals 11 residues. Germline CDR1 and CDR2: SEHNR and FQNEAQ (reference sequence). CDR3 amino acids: CASSSPGELFF. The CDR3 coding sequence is TGTGCCAGCAGCTCGCCAGGGGAGCTGTTTTTT.

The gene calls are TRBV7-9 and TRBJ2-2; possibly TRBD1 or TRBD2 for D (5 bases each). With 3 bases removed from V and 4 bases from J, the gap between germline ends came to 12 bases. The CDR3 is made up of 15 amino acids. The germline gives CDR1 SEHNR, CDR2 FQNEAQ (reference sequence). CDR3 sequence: CASSFATGGTGELFF. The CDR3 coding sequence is TGTGCCAGCAGCTTTGCGACTGGGGGCACCGGGGAGCTGTTTTTT.

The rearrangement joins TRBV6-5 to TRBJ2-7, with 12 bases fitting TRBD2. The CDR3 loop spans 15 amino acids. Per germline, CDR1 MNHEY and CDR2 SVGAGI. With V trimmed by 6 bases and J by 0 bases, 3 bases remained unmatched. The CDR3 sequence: CASSRLAGVSYEQYF. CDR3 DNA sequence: TGTGCCAGCAGCCGACTAGCGGGAGTCTCCTACGAGCAGTACTTC.

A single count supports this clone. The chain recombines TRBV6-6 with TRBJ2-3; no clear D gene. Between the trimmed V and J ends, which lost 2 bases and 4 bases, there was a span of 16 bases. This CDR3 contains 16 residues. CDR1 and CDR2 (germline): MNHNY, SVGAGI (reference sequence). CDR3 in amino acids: CASSYPSRLASDTQYF. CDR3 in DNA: TGTGCCAGCAGTTACCCGTCTCGACTCGCTTCAGATACGCAGTATTTT.

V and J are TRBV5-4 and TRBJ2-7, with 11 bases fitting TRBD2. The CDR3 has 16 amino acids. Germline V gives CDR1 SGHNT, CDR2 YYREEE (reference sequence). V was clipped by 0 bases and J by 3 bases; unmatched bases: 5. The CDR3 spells CASSLEGTSGVYEQYF. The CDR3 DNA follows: TGTGCCAGCAGCTTGGAAGGGACTAGCGGAGTCTACGAGCAGTACTTC.

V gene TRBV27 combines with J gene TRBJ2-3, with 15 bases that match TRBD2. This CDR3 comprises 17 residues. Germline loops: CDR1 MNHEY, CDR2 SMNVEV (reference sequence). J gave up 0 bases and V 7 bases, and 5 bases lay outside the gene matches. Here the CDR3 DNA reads TGTGCCAGCACAAGGACTAGCGGGAGGGTTAGCACAGATACGCAGTATTTT. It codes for CASTRTSGRVSTDTQYF.

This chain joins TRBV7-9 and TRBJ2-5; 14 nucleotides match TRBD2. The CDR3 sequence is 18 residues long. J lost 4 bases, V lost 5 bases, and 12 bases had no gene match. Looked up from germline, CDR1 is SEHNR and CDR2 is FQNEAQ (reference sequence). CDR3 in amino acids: CASSAGLAGDGIGETQYF. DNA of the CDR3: TGTGCCAGCAGCGCGGGACTAGCGGGAGACGGGATTGGAGAGACCCAGTACTTC. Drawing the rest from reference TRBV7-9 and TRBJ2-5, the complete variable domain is DTGVSQNPRHKITKRGQNVTFRCDPISEHNRLYWYRQTLGQGPEFLTYFQNEAQLEKSRLLSDRFSAERPKGSFSTLEIQRTEQGDSAMYLCASSAGLAGDGIGETQYFGPGTRLLVL.

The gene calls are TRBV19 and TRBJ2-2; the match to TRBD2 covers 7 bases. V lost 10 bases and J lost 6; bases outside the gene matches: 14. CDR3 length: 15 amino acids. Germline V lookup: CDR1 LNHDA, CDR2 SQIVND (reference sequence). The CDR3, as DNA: TGTGCCACCTCATTCGGGGGGACCCTCGCCGGGGAGCTGTTTTTT. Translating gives CATSFGGTLAGELFF. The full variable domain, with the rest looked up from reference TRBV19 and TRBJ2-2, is DGGITQSPKYLFRKEGQNVTLSCEQNLNHDAMYWYRQDPGQGLRLIYYSQIVNDFQKGDIAEGYSVSREKKESFPLTVTSAQKNPTAFYLCATSFGGTLAGELFFGEGSRLTVL.

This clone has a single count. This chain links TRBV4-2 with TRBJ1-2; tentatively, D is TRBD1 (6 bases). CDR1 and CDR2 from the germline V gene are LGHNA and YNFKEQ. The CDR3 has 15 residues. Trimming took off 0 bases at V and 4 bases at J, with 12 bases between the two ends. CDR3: CASSQDGGSAYGYTF. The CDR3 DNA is TGTGCCAGCAGCCAAGATGGGGGCTCGGCCTATGGCTACACCTTC.

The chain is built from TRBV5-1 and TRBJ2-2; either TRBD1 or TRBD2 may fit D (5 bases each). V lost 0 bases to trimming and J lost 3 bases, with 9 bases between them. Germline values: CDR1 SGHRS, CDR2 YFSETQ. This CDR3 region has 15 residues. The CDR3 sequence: CASSLGREYTGELFF. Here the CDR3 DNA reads TGCGCCAGCAGCTTGGGCAGGGAGTACACCGGGGAGCTGTTTTTT.

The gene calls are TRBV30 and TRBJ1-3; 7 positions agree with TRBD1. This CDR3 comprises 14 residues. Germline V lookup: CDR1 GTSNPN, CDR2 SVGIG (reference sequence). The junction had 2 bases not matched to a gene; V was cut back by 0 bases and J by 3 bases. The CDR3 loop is CAWSVRDSGNTIYF. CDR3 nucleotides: TGTGCCTGGAGTGTACGGGACAGTGGAAACACCATATATTTT.

The chain's CDR3 is CASIAGTGVTDQPQHF. The CDR3 DNA is TGTGCCAGTATTGCCGGGACAGGGGTTACGGATCAGCCCCAGCATTTT. The chain recombines TRBV19 with TRBJ1-5; 10 nucleotides line up with TRBD1. The CDR3 spans 16 residues. The germline CDR1 and CDR2 sequences are LNHDA and SQIVND (reference sequence). J lost 5 bases, V lost 7 bases, and 11 bases had no gene match.

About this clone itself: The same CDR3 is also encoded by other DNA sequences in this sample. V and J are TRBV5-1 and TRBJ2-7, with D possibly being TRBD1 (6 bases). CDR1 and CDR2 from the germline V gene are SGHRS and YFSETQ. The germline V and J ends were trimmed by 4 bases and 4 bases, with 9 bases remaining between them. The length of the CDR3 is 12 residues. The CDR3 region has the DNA TGCGCCAGCAGCGTGGACAGTTACGAGCAGTACTTC. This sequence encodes CASSVDSYEQYF.

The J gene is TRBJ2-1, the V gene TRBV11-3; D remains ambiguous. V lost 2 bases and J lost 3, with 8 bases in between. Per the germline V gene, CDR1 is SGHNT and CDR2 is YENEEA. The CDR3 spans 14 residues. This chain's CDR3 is CASSLRSSYNEQFF. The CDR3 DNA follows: TGTGCCAGCAGCTTACGGAGCAGCTACAATGAGCAGTTCTTC.